One sample yielded the 10 T cell receptor delta chains listed below, sequenced in a study of gamma-delta chains in newborns, infants, children. TCRdb re-analyzed the reads via CATT. The repertoire has some 3,300 delta-chain clones, 2.6% of them found once; the top ten carry 6.5%. The sample taken for sequencing was blood. These receptors were collected from a child who was a newborn, infant or young child, either healthy, febrile or measles-vaccinated (not recorded which).

Comment on this clone: A junction end diverges from the germline sequence, so it may reflect a read error. Other nucleotide sequences in the sample specify the same CDR3. The CDR3 nucleotides are TGCGCCTGTGACACCCTGGGGGGCCACCATCCCAACGATAAACTCATCTTT. Its protein product is CACDTLGGHHPNDKLIF. The chain has TRDV2 and TRDJ1; the match to TRDD3 covers 7 bases. This CDR3 is built from 17 residues. CDR1 is GEAIGNYY and CDR2 is EKD in the germline V gene.

Sample share makes this clone medium-sized. The V call is TRDV1, the J call TRDJ1, with 7 nucleotides matching TRDD3. V shed 3 bases, J shed 0 bases, and the junction held 16 bases outside the gene matches. CDR1 TSWWSYY and CDR2 QGS come from the germline V gene. CDR3 length equals 19 residues. The CDR3 nucleotides read TGTGCTCTTGGGGACCTCAGGGCAACTGGGGTCGGGTACACCGATAAACTCATCTTT. Translated: CALGDLRATGVGYTDKLIF.

For this clone: A much larger clone is a single base away; this may be a read error. The genes are TRDV2 and TRDJ1; D is ambiguous. Trimming shortened V by 0 bases and J by 4 bases, and 23 bases separated the two germline ends. There are 18 residues in the CDR3. Germline loops: CDR1 GEAIGNYY, CDR2 EKD. CDR3 sequence (DNA): TGTGCCTGTGACACCGTTGCCGCTAGGGGCCAAGTGGGCGATAAACTCATCTTT. Protein: CACDTVAARGQVGDKLIF.

This clone was detected a few times. Given a far larger clone just one base away, this is likely a sequencing read error. The rearrangement joins TRDV2 to TRDJ1, with 8 nucleotides matching TRDD3. Germline V gene sequence: CDR1 GEAIGNYY, CDR2 EKD. The CDR3 loop spans 15 amino acids. This CDR3 is CACDPLLGATGKLIF. CDR3 nucleotide sequence: TGTGCCTGTGACCCCCTACTGGGGGCTACCGGTAAACTCATCTTT.

As regards this clone: This likely stems from a read error, as it lies one base from a far larger clone. Additional DNA sequences in this sample encode the identical CDR3. The chain employs TRDV2 and TRDJ1, with D possibly TRDD3 on 5 matching bases. CDR1 and CDR2 (germline): GEAIGNYY, EKD. Trimming cost V 1 base and J 0 bases, with 11 bases left between them. There are 15 residues in the CDR3. CDR3 nucleotide sequence: TGTGCCTGTGACACTCTTGGGGTTCACACCGATAAACTCATCTTT. Its translation is CACDTLGVHTDKLIF.

A note on this clone: A far larger clone is a single base away, which makes a read error likely. The V gene is TRDV2, the J gene TRDJ3, with 7 bases that match TRDD3. This CDR3 contains 20 residues. The germline V gene has CDR1 GEAIGNYY and CDR2 EKD. The CDR3 DNA reads as TGTGCCTGTGACACGCTGGGGGCATCTTCCCGCTCCTGGGGCACCCGACAGATGTTTTTC. It encodes CACDTLGASSRSWGTRQMFF.

Concerning this clone itself: A much larger clonotype is one base distant, so this may be a read error. V usage is TRDV2 and J usage is TRDJ1; the D is unclear. The CDR3 has 15 amino acids. The germline V gene encodes CDR1 GEAIGNYY and CDR2 EKD. V lost 2 bases to trimming and J lost 3 bases, with 15 bases between them. This CDR3 is CACDIVDASSDKLIF. As DNA, the CDR3 is TGTGCCTGTGACATCGTGGATGCCTCGTCCGATAAACTCATCTTT.

In regard to this clone: A read error is possible here, since a much larger clone lies one base away. J is TRDJ3 and V is TRDV2; 11 nucleotides match TRDD3. Trimming cost V 0 bases and J 2 bases; bases outside gene matches: 5. Germline V gives CDR1 GEAIGNYY, CDR2 EKD. This CDR3 spans 19 amino acids. CDR3 DNA: TGTGCCTGTGACACCGTACTGGGGGATAGCCCCTGGGACACCCGACAGATGTTTTTC. It is translated as CACDTVLGDSPWDTRQMFF.

In its sample, this clone was seen a few times. A single base is all that separates this from a far larger clone, so a read error is likely. This rearrangement joins TRDV2 to TRDJ1; 7 nucleotides line up with TRDD3. The CDR3 spans 14 residues. From germline, CDR1 is GEAIGNYY and CDR2 EKD. Unmatched junction bases numbered 7, after V lost 5 bases and J lost 2 bases. The CDR3 bases are TGTGCCTGTGGTGTGCTGGGGGTGACCGATAAACTCATCTTT. Protein: CACGVLGVTDKLIF.

Sample share makes this clone large. The chain employs TRDV2 and TRDJ1; 13 bases align to TRDD3. CDR3 length: 19 amino acids. J was trimmed by 4 bases and V by 0 bases; bases with no gene match: 13. The V gene's germline CDR1 is GEAIGNYY and CDR2 EKD. The CDR3 protein is CACDTVSKLLGDTVDKLIF. For the CDR3, the DNA is TGTGCCTGTGACACCGTGTCGAAATTACTGGGGGATACGGTCGATAAACTCATCTTT.